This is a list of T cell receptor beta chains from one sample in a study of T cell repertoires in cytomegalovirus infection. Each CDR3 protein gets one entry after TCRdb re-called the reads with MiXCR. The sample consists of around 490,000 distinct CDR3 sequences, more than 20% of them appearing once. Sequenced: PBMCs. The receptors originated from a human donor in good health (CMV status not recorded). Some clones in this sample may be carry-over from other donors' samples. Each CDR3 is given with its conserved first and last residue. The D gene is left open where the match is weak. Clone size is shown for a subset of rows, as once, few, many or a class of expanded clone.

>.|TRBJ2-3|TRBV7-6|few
TGTGCCAGCAGCTCAAGGTTGTCTAGCGACACAGATACGCAGTATTTT
CASSSRLSSDTDTQYF
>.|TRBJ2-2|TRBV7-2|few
TGTGCCAGCAGCTCACAGGGTGCCCCGAACACCGGGGAGCTGTTTTTT
CASSSQGAPNTGELFF
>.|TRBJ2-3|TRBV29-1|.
TGCAGCGTTGTCCGGGAGACGCGTTCTCCCCTTTTCACAGATACGCAGTATTTT
CSVVRETRSPLFTDTQYF
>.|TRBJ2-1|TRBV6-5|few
TGTGCCAGCAGACCCCCACTTGCTAATAATGAGCAGTTCTTC
CASRPPLANNEQFF
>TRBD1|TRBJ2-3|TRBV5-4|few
TGTGCCAGCGGGACAGGGTCCGATACTCAGTATTTT
CASGTGSDTQYF
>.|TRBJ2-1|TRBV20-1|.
TGCAGTGCTAGGGGGCTGCCAGCCAATGAGCAGTTCTTC
CSARGLPANEQFF
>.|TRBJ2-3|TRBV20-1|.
TGCAGTGCCCAGACACGCCGGGGGGATACGCAGTATTTT
CSAQTRRGDTQYF
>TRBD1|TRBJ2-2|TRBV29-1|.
TGCAGCGTTAAAGGGGGCGCGAACACCGGGGAGCTGTTTTTT
CSVKGGANTGELFF
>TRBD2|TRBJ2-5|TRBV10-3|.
TGTGCCATCAGTGAGTCGAGTGTCGCGGGAGGGGGAGAGACCCAGTACTTC
CAISESSVAGGGETQYF
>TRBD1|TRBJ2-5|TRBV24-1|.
TGTGCCACCAGTGATACTGAGACAGGGCAAGAGACCCAGTACTTC
CATSDTETGQETQYF
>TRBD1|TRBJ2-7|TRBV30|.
TGTGCCTGGGGTACGTCCGACAGGGGGCTAGGCGAGCAGTACTTC
CAWGTSDRGLGEQYF
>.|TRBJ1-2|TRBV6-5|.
TGTGCCAGCAGTTACTCGCGCTGGGGAGAAGGCTATGGCTACACCTTC
CASSYSRWGEGYGYTF
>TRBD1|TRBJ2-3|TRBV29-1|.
TGCAGCGGTGACAGGGAAACAGATACGCAGTATTTT
CSGDRETDTQYF
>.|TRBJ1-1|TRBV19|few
TGTGCCAGTAGTATGGGGCAGGGGCGGACTGAAGCTTTCTTT
CASSMGQGRTEAFF
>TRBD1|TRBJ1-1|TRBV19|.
TGTGCCAGTCAAATCCGACAGGGTAGTTCCTCCGGTGGAGCTTTCTTT
CASQIRQGSSSGGAFF
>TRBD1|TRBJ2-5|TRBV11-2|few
TGTGCCAGCACCCAATTTACGGGACAGAAGACCCAGTACTTC
CASTQFTGQKTQYF
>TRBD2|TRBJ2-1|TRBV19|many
TGTGCCAGTAGTGTAGGGACTAGCGGGAATGAGCAGTTCTTC
CASSVGTSGNEQFF
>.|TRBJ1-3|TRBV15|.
TGTGCCACCAGCAGAGGAAGCTCAGCGATCTCTGGAAACACCATATATTTT
CATSRGSSAISGNTIYF
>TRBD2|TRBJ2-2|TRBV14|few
TGTGCCAGCAGCCAAGCCGGACTAGCGCCTTTTAAAGAGCTGTTTTTT
CASSQAGLAPFKELFF
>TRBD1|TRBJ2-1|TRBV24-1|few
TGTGCCACCAGTGACCGCGACAGGGGGATCTACAATGAGCAGTTCTTC
CATSDRDRGIYNEQFF
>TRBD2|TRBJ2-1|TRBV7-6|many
TGTGCCAGCAGCTCTCTTCTTGTGACGGGGGGCAATGAGCAGTTCTTC
CASSSLLVTGGNEQFF
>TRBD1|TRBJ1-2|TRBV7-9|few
TGTGCCAGCAGCCAAGGGACAGGGGAGTTCTATGGCTACACCTTC
CASSQGTGEFYGYTF
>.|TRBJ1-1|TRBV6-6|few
TGTGCCAGCAGTTACTCGAATATTGGCTCTGAAGCTTTCTTT
CASSYSNIGSEAFF
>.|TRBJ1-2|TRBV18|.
TGTGCCAGCTCACCAGGAGCCGGAAACTATGGCTACACCTTC
CASSPGAGNYGYTF
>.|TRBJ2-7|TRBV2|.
TGTGCCAGCAGTGAAGCGCCTCCGAGCATAGAGCAGTACTTC
CASSEAPPSIEQYF
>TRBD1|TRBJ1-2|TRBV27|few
TGTGCCAGCAGTTCCGGGACAGGGTTCTATGGCTACACCTTC
CASSSGTGFYGYTF
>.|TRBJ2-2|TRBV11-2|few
TGTGCCAGCAGCTCCCCGACAGCGAACACCGGGGAGCTGTTTTTT
CASSSPTANTGELFF
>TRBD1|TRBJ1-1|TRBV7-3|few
TGTGCCAGCAGCTCTGGACAGGGGATGACTGAAGCTTTCTTT
CASSSGQGMTEAFF
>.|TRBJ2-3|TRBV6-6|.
TGTGCCAGCAGATCCGGGAACACAGATACGCAGTATTTT
CASRSGNTDTQYF
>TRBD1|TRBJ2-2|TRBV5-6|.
TGTGCCAGCAGCCGAATACAGGGGATCGGGGAGCTGTTTTTT
CASSRIQGIGELFF
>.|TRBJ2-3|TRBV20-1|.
TGCAGTGCTTTGACTAACACAGATACGCAGTATTTT
CSALTNTDTQYF
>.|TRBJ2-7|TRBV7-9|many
TGTGCCAGCAGCCTACTACAAGGGACCACTTTCGAGCAGTACTTC
CASSLLQGTTFEQYF
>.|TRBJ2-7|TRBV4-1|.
TGCGCCAGCAGCCAACTTCAGAGATATAACTACGAGCAGTACTTC
CASSQLQRYNYEQYF
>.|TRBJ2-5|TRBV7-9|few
TGTGCCAGCAGCGAAGCGCGTGGGGGTGTAGAGACCCAGTACTTC
CASSEARGGVETQYF
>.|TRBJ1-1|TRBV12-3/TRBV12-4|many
TGTGCCAGCAGTTTGATGTCCACTGAAGCTTTCTTT
CASSLMSTEAFF
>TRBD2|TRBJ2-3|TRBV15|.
TGTGCCACCAGCGCCCAGCTAGCGGCCACAGATACGCAGTATTTT
CATSAQLAATDTQYF
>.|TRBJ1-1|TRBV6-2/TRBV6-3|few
TGTGCCAGCAGTTACGGGGAGGGTGAAGCTTTCTTT
CASSYGEGEAFF
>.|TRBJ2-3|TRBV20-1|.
TGCAGTGCTAGAGTGTGGGTACCGAGAACAGATACGCAGTATTTT
CSARVWVPRTDTQYF
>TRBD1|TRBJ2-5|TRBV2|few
TGTGCCAGCAGTTTACAGGGGGCGAATGATCCCCAGTACTTC
CASSLQGANDPQYF
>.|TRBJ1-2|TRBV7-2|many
TGTGCCAGCAGCTTGCCCGGACGGTCCTATGGCTACACCTTC
CASSLPGRSYGYTF
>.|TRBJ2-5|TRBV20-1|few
TGCAGTGCAAACGGGACACCGGACGGCGAGACCCAGTACTTC
CSANGTPDGETQYF
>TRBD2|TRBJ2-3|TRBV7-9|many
TGTGCCAGCAGCTTAGGACCTAGCGGAGTTCCCGCAGATACGCAGTATTTT
CASSLGPSGVPADTQYF
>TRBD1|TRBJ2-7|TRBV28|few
TGTGCCAGCAGTTTAGGTAGGGGACAGGGGGCCCACGAGCAGTACTTC
CASSLGRGQGAHEQYF
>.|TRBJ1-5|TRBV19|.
TGTGCCAGTGATACAAGGGGAGGCGCCAATCAGCCCCAGCATTTT
CASDTRGGANQPQHF
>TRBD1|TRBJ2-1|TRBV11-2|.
TGTGCCACAGGGGGCGACTCCTACAATGAGCAGTTCTTC
CATGGDSYNEQFF
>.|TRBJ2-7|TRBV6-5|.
TGTGCCAGCAGGGGAAGTTGGAGCTCCTACGAGCAGTACTTC
CASRGSWSSYEQYF